This entry lists 29 T cell receptor beta chains sequenced from one sample in a study of T cells in Graves' hyperthyroidism and ophthalmopathy (dated by TCRdb to between 2018 and 2020). To prepare the library, multiplex PCR was applied. The data were produced on an Illumina HiSeq 2000. The TCR beta CDR3 regions were amplified from RNA transcripts. The TCR CDR3 was subjected to a first round of RT-PCR using the HTBI primer set and the Qiagen OneStep RT-PCR kit. The raw public reads went through TCRdb reprocessing: fastp at Q25, MiXCR clone calling, in-frame beta chains kept. Here each entry gathers all rows of one CDR3 protein and keeps the most common genes and DNA. The sample profile shows about 680,000 distinct CDR3 sequences; under 45% of them were found once. Jointly, the top ten make up about a third of the sample. Material: blood. Receptors originate from a woman aged 35 to 49 with Graves' hyperthyroidism.

In its sample, this clonotype was seen a few times. The CDR3 nucleotides read TGTGCCAGCAGTCGGAACAGGGGAGTTAAGGGGGCTTTCTTT. Its protein product is CASSRNRGVKGAFF. V gene TRBV6-1 combines with J gene TRBJ1-1, with 7 bases fitting TRBD1. V lost 5 bases and J lost 11; bases outside the gene matches: 14. The CDR3 spans 14 residues. Germline assignment: CDR1 MNHNS and CDR2 SASEGT.

This clonotype was recorded many times. J is TRBJ2-7 and V is TRBV9, with D tentatively TRBD1 or TRBD2 (5 bases each). The length of the CDR3 is 13 residues. V lost 4 bases to trimming and J lost 3 bases, with 11 bases between them. CDR1 is SGDLS and CDR2 is YYNGEE in the germline V gene. CDR3 nucleotides: TGTGCCAGCAGCCGGGACGGAAACTACGAGCAGTACTTC. Amino acid sequence: CASSRDGNYEQYF.

This clonotype occurred many times. The chain couples TRBV15 to TRBJ1-5, with a weak D call TRBD1 (5 bases). This CDR3 is 16 amino acids long. CDR1 is LNHNV, CDR2 YYDKDF, per germline (reference sequence). V lost 3 bases and J 1 base, leaving 13 bases between the germline ends. The CDR3 is CATSSLTDGSNQPQHF. The DNA of the CDR3 is TGTGCCACCAGCAGTTTGACAGACGGGAGCAATCAGCCCCAGCATTTT.

This rearrangement joins TRBV25-1 to TRBJ2-7; no firm D call. The CDR3 sequence is 12 residues long. CDR1 is MGHDK and CDR2 is SYGVNS in the germline V gene. V lost 4 bases and J 3 bases, leaving 7 bases between the germline ends. The CDR3 is CASSGYYYEQYF. The CDR3 coding sequence is TGTGCCAGCAGTGGATACTACTACGAGCAGTACTTC.

In this sample, this clonotype turned up a few times. V usage is TRBV7-9 and J usage is TRBJ1-4; D gene unclear. Germline CDR1 and CDR2: SEHNR and FQNEAQ (reference sequence). The CDR3 sequence is 15 residues long. Trimming cost V 6 bases and J 5 bases, with 16 bases left between them. The CDR3 region is CASSYSGRSNEKLFF. Here the CDR3 DNA reads TGTGCCAGCAGTTACTCCGGCAGGAGCAATGAAAAACTGTTTTTT.

The chain employs TRBV11-2 and TRBJ2-4; D is undetermined. Germline loops: CDR1 SGHAT, CDR2 FQNNGV. Trimming left V 4 bases short and J 7 bases short, with 11 bases between. The CDR3 loop spans 13 amino acids. CDR3 sequence (DNA): TGTGCCAGCAGCTCTCCCGCCGGGAACATTCAGTACTTC. Its translation: CASSSPAGNIQYF.

This clonotype was found many times. J is TRBJ2-7 and V is TRBV2; tentative D call: TRBD2 (5 bases). The CDR3 totals 12 residues. V shed 6 bases and J shed 3 bases, with 9 bases lying between them. Germline-derived CDR1 and CDR2 are SNHLY and FYNNEI. In DNA, the CDR3 is TGTGCCAGCAGGGACCGGGACTACGAGCAGTACTTC. Amino acids: CASRDRDYEQYF.

The rearrangement uses TRBV2 and TRBJ1-6; tentatively, D is TRBD1 (5 bases). The V end was cut by 3 bases, the J end by 4 bases, with 19 bases between. There are 18 residues in the CDR3. CDR1 is SNHLY and CDR2 is FYNNEI in the germline V gene. CDR3: CASSDGGRRLGYNSPLHF. The DNA of the CDR3 is TGTGCCAGCAGTGACGGGGGACGTCGGCTTGGATATAATTCACCCCTCCACTTT. Based on the CDR3 plus reference TRBV2 and TRBJ1-6, the full variable domain is EPEVTQTPSHQVTQMGQEVILRCVPISNHLYFYWYRQILGQKVEFLVSFYNNEISEKSEIFDDQFSVERPDGSNFTLKIRSTKLEDSAMYFCASSDGGRRLGYNSPLHFGNGTRLTVT.

This clonotype came up many times. This chain joins TRBV7-9 and TRBJ1-3; D gene unclear. Trimming removed 5 bases at V and 8 bases at J, with 10 bases between. The germline gives CDR1 SEHNR, CDR2 FQNEAQ (reference sequence). CDR3 length: 12 residues. CDR3 nucleotide sequence: TGTGCCAGCAGCCCCTTCTCGGACACCATATATTTT. Translated, it gives CASSPFSDTIYF.

The chain couples TRBV12-3 or TRBV12-4 to TRBJ1-3; D perhaps matches TRBD1 (6 bases). The CDR3 covers 14 residues. V was trimmed by 5 bases and J by 5 bases, leaving 13 bases between them. The CDR3, as DNA: TGTGCCAGCAGTATAGGGGGGCTGAGAAACACCATATATTTT. Its protein product is CASSIGGLRNTIYF.

V and J are TRBV7-2 and TRBJ1-6, with a tentative D call TRBD1 (6 bases). CDR3 length equals 15 residues. The ends were cut back, 6 bases at V and 7 bases at J, with 16 bases in the middle. CDR1 and CDR2 (germline): SGHTA, FQGNSA. CDR3 nucleotide sequence: TGTGCCAGCAGAATTCCGGGACACAGAAATTCACCCCTCCACTTT. It translates to CASRIPGHRNSPLHF.

This chain connects TRBV20-1 to TRBJ1-5; D perhaps matches TRBD1 (5 bases). The V and J ends lost 5 bases and 4 bases respectively, with 15 bases between them. The CDR3 has 14 residues. The V gene's germline CDR1 is DFQATT and CDR2 SNEGSKA (reference sequence). The CDR3 sequence: CSAPMGGSNQPQHF. CDR3 DNA: TGCAGTGCTCCTATGGGGGGGTCGAATCAGCCCCAGCATTTT.

The CDR3 DNA follows: TGTGCCAGCAGTTACCTTGGGGTATCTCAGCCCCAGCATTTT. Its protein is CASSYLGVSQPQHF. V and J are TRBV6-1 and TRBJ1-5; D unresolved. Germline loops: CDR1 MNHNS, CDR2 SASEGT. Trimming stripped 5 bases from V and 6 bases from J, with 14 bases between. This CDR3 is 14 amino acids long.

The rearrangement uses TRBV19 and TRBJ1-4; TRBD1 might be the D (6 bases). The CDR3 spans 14 residues. CDR1 is LNHDA and CDR2 is SQIVND in the germline V gene (reference sequence). The germline V and J ends were trimmed by 10 bases and 6 bases, with 18 bases remaining between them. In nucleotides, the CDR3 is TGTGCCACTTCAATCGGGAGGGGGGATGAAAAACTGTTTTTT. The encoded protein is CATSIGRGDEKLFF.

Of note for this clonotype: Given a much more abundant clone one base away, this may be a read error. The chain couples TRBV4-3 to TRBJ2-5, with D uncertain. Trimming left V 0 bases short and J 2 bases short, with 10 bases between. CDR1 is LGHNA, CDR2 YSLEER, per germline. CDR3 length: 15 residues. The CDR3 loop is CASSQDFDEQETQYF. The DNA for the CDR3 is TGCGCCAGCAGCCAAGATTTCGATGAACAAGAGACCCAGTACTTC.

This clonotype was seen repeatedly, ten times or more. The chain joins TRBV12-3 or TRBV12-4 to TRBJ2-7; D is unclear. CDR3 size: 13 residues. V lost 3 bases to trimming and J lost 5 bases, with 11 bases between them. CDR3 nucleotide sequence: TGTGCCAGCAGTTTTTCAGGCAGGAACGAGCAGTACTTC. Its protein product is CASSFSGRNEQYF.

This chain joins TRBV20-1 and TRBJ2-2; 7 positions match TRBD2. Unmatched junction bases numbered 0, after V lost 2 bases and J lost 3 bases. The germline V gene has CDR1 DFQATT and CDR2 SNEGSKA (reference sequence). The CDR3 extends over 13 amino acids. CDR3 loop: CSARRGDTGELFF. CDR3 DNA sequence: TGCAGTGCTAGACGGGGGGACACCGGGGAGCTGTTTTTT.

This clonotype has ten or more counts. The chain links TRBV20-1 to TRBJ2-7, with 13 positions matching TRBD2. The germline V gene encodes CDR1 DFQATT and CDR2 SNEGSKA (reference sequence). The V segment lost 6 bases and the J segment 1 base; nucleotides outside the gene matches: 6. This CDR3 has 15 amino acids. In DNA, the CDR3 is TGCAGTGCCGCCGGACTAGCGGGAGTGTCCTACGAGCAGTACTTC. Translated: CSAAGLAGVSYEQYF.

The chain joins TRBV11-2 to TRBJ1-2; D unresolved. Germline V gene sequence: CDR1 SGHAT, CDR2 FQNNGV. V lost 6 bases and J lost 4, with 9 bases in between. The CDR3 spans 12 residues. CDR3 bases: TGTGCCAGCAGTGTGGAGCCCTATGGCTACACCTTC. Translated, it gives CASSVEPYGYTF.

About this clonotype itself: Possible read error: a much larger clone is one base away. The chain couples TRBV19 to TRBJ1-1; TRBD1 might be the D (5 bases). This CDR3 spans 12 amino acids. The V and J ends lost 7 bases and 10 bases respectively, with 16 bases between them. Germline CDR1 and CDR2: LNHDA and SQIVND (reference sequence). The CDR3 DNA follows: TGTGCCAGTAACGCAGGGACCATAAGAGCTTTCTTT. It yields the protein CASNAGTIRAFF.

The J gene is TRBJ2-1, the V gene TRBV29-1, with 12 bases lining up with TRBD1. The V and J ends lost 2 bases and 16 bases, in that order; junction bases with no gene match: 3. CDR1 is SQVTM, CDR2 ANQGSEA, per germline. CDR3 length: 11 residues. CDR3 bases: TGCAGCGTTGAACCGGGACAGGGGGCATTCTTC. This codes for CSVEPGQGAFF.

J is TRBJ1-4 and V is TRBV7-6; tentatively, D is TRBD1 (5 bases). Germline lookup yields CDR1 SGHVS and CDR2 FNYEAQ. The CDR3 covers 15 residues. Trimming left V 4 bases short and J 7 bases short, with 16 bases between. CDR3 bases: TGTGCCAGCAGCTCCTCCGGGACTCGGGGTGAAAAACTGTTTTTT. Amino acids: CASSSSGTRGEKLFF.

The chain has TRBV12-3 or TRBV12-4 and TRBJ2-7, with D possibly being TRBD2 (6 bases). The CDR3 has 15 amino acids. V dropped 9 bases and J dropped 3 bases, with 21 bases sitting between them. The chain's CDR3 is CASLHTDGRGYEQYF. The CDR3 DNA is TGTGCCAGTCTACATACGGACGGGAGAGGCTACGAGCAGTACTTC.

This clonotype was seen many times. The chain combines TRBV7-2 with TRBJ2-5; D is unresolved. The CDR3 consists of 11 residues. Looked up from germline, CDR1 is SGHTA and CDR2 is FQGNSA. V was trimmed by 7 bases and J by 4 bases, leaving 7 bases between them. The CDR3 DNA follows: TGTGCCAGCACCATTTTAGAGACCCAGTACTTC. This encodes CASTILETQYF.

This clonotype was seen many times. The genes are TRBV7-6 and TRBJ1-5; 7 bases agree with TRBD1. Germline V lookup: CDR1 SGHVS, CDR2 FNYEAQ. This CDR3 comprises 16 residues. With 5 bases clipped from V and 4 bases from J, the junction kept 11 bases outside the gene matches. CDR3 bases: TGTGCCAGCAGCCCTAGACAGGGCGGGGGGAATCAGCCCCAGCATTTT. Translating it yields CASSPRQGGGNQPQHF.

This clonotype was detected only a few times. The CDR3 protein is CASSTRPTATNEKLFF. The CDR3 DNA follows: TGTGCCAGCAGCACCCGACCGACAGCAACTAATGAAAAACTGTTTTTT. This chain uses TRBV9 with TRBJ1-4; TRBD1 might be the D (5 bases). Trimming cost V 4 bases and J 0 bases, with 13 bases left between them. The CDR3 totals 16 residues. CDR1 and CDR2 from the germline V gene are SGDLS and YYNGEE.

The chain uses TRBV19 and TRBJ2-5, with 12 bases that match TRBD2. Germline assignment: CDR1 LNHDA and CDR2 SQIVND (reference sequence). CDR3 length equals 18 residues. With 5 bases clipped from V and 2 bases from J, the junction kept 12 bases outside the gene matches. The CDR3 protein is CASSLAGLAGWSQETQYF. CDR3 in DNA: TGTGCCAGTAGTTTAGCCGGACTAGCGGGGTGGTCGCAAGAGACCCAGTACTTC.

The rearrangement joins TRBV12-3 or TRBV12-4 to TRBJ1-4, with 9 bases aligning to TRBD1. The CDR3 runs to 17 residues. J gave up 4 bases and V 6 bases, and 12 bases lay outside the gene matches. The CDR3 region is CASSRDRALQGNEKLFF. The CDR3 region has the DNA TGTGCCAGCAGCCGGGACAGGGCCTTACAGGGTAATGAAAAACTGTTTTTT.

This chain links TRBV7-2 with TRBJ2-1; 9 bases line up with TRBD1. The CDR3 is made up of 16 amino acids. Germline values: CDR1 SGHTA, CDR2 FQGNSA. Losses at the gene ends were 5 bases for V and 1 base for J; bases not matched to a gene: 6. In DNA, the CDR3 is TGTGCCAGCAGCCCCCGACAGGGGGGATCCTACAATGAGCAGTTCTTC. It translates to CASSPRQGGSYNEQFF.